The rows below give T cell receptor beta chains drawn from one sample of a study of T-cell memory formation after mild COVID-19. TCRdb re-derived calls from the 5' RACE reads in MiXCR, one entry per CDR3 protein. Counted here are around 390,000 distinct CDR3 sequences, more than 15% occurring once; the ten biggest clones make up roughly 21%. The material sequenced was PBMCs or a T cell subset sorted from them (not recorded which). The receptor source for this set is a man aged 18 to 30 who had mild COVID-19 (a few samples of this study predate the infection). Cell type and time point are not known. The conserved cysteine and the conserved F or W are not part of the CDR3 here.

v_gene,j_gene,CDR3aa
TRBV19,TRBJ1-6,ASSHRTTSWRSPLH
TRBV4-1,TRBJ2-1,ASSQERLLSYNEQF
TRBV9,TRBJ1-1,ASSALTGTQNTEAF
TRBV7-9,TRBJ1-4,ASSEGHRNEKLF
TRBV4-1,TRBJ2-5,ASSQDIGAPQETQY
TRBV9,TRBJ1-3,ASSVAGSGNTIY
TRBV4-3,TRBJ2-3,ASSQGGDGAARTQY
TRBV5-1,TRBJ2-6,ASTPAYSGANVLT
TRBV7-2,TRBJ2-7,ASKGQGLSYEQY
TRBV20-1,TRBJ1-5,SARDRRQGNSNQPQH
TRBV27,TRBJ1-1,ASSFAGGLGAF
TRBV5-4,TRBJ2-6,ASSWGTGAGANVLT
TRBV7-6,TRBJ1-1,ASSLRVSGEAF
TRBV28,TRBJ2-7,ASSLYGIGAYEQY
TRBV29-1,TRBJ2-2,SVEGGQGDTGELF
TRBV7-2,TRBJ2-3,ASSLGGVKADTQY
TRBV12-3/TRBV12-4,TRBJ2-3,ASRRTESTDTQY
TRBV20-1,TRBJ2-7,SARIGGPVYEQY
TRBV7-2,TRBJ1-2,ASSLRMGANYGYT
TRBV29-1,TRBJ1-5,SVAGQENQPQH
TRBV29-1,TRBJ1-4,SVFAGTVNEKLF
TRBV12-3/TRBV12-4,TRBJ1-2,ASSTREGGYGYT
TRBV7-9,TRBJ2-7,ASSLSQDGEQY
TRBV6-5,TRBJ2-2,ASRGLFTGELF
TRBV21-1,TRBJ2-5,ASSTLGQGVCETQY
TRBV12-3/TRBV12-4,TRBJ2-2,ASSVTSGGASNTGELF
TRBV7-2,TRBJ2-3,ASSLEGGQGPVAQY
TRBV7-3,TRBJ2-3,ASSPGGFGGTDTQY
TRBV11-2,TRBJ2-2,ASWGGLALTGELF
TRBV5-1,TRBJ2-5,ASSWRDFPSHGAETQY
TRBV6-2/TRBV6-3,TRBJ2-5,ASSSGLAGGPETQY
TRBV12-3/TRBV12-4,TRBJ2-3,ASKGTGSTDTQY
TRBV28,TRBJ1-3,ASSTRLGGTIY
TRBV18,TRBJ2-3,ASSPPSGAGTDTQY
TRBV12-3/TRBV12-4,TRBJ1-1,ASSFRTGNTEAF
TRBV7-2,TRBJ1-1,ASSLIPVNTEAF
TRBV9,TRBJ2-5,ASSVGYGQQETQY
TRBV10-3,TRBJ2-3,AISDIADTTDTQY
TRBV4-1,TRBJ2-1,ASSHLSQFGWRGDYNEQF
TRBV2,TRBJ2-5,ASSAASGGEETQY
TRBV24-1,TRBJ1-2,ATSDSGRDYGYT
TRBV15,TRBJ1-2,ATSGSGTVARWGYT
TRBV25-1,TRBJ2-1,ASSEPSGGANNEQF
TRBV3-1,TRBJ1-4,ASSQVGTEEKLF
TRBV7-3,TRBJ2-1,ASSSAGTSGQSSYNEQF
TRBV5-1,TRBJ2-5,ASSLSTYQETQY
TRBV19,TRBJ2-3,ASSNEGYSSTDTQY
TRBV9,TRBJ2-3,ASSTSGFRTDTQY
TRBV7-9,TRBJ2-5,ASSLVSEETQY